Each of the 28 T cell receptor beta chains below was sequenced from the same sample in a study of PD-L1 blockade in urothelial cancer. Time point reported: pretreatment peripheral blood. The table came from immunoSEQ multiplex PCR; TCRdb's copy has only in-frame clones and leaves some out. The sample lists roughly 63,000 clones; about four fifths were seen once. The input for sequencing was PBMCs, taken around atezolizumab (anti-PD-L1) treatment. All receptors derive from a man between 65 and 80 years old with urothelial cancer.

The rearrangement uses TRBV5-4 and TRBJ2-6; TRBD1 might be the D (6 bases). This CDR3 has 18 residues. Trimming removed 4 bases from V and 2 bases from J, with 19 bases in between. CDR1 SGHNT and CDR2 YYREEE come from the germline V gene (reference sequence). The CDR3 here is CASSVQGVAFTGANVLTF. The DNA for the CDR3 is TGTGCCAGCAGCGTACAGGGTGTGGCATTCACTGGGGCCAACGTCCTGACTTTC.

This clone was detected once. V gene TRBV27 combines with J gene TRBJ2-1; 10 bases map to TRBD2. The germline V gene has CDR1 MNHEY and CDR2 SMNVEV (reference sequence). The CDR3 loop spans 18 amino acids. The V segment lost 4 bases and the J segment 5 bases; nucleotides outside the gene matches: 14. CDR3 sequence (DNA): TGTGCCAGCAGTTCTGGCACCTGGGGGACTAGCGTAGACAATGAGCAGTTCTTC. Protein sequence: CASSSGTWGTSVDNEQFF.

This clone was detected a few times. This CDR3 reads CASVGTSLNTQYF. DNA for the CDR3: TGTGCCAGCGTGGGGACTAGCTTAAATACGCAGTATTTT. V usage is TRBV6-1 and J usage is TRBJ2-3; 9 bases match TRBD2. Germline assignment: CDR1 MNHNS and CDR2 SASEGT. The CDR3 is made up of 13 amino acids. J was trimmed by 7 bases and V by 8 bases; bases with no gene match: 7.

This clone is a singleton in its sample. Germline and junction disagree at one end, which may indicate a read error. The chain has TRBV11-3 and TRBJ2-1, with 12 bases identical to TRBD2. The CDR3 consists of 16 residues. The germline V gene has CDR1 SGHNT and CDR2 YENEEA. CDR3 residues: CVSSPLGLAGYNEQFF. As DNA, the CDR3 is TGTGTCAGCAGCCCCCTGGGACTAGCGGGCTACAATGAGCAGTTCTTC.

Written as DNA, the CDR3 is TGTGCCAGCAGCCCAAGGACAGGGAACACTGAAGCTTTCTTT. It yields the protein CASSPRTGNTEAFF. V and J are TRBV5-4 and TRBJ1-1; 7 nucleotides line up with TRBD1. The junction had 4 bases not matched to a gene; V was cut back by 4 bases and J by 1 base. Per the germline V gene, CDR1 is SGHNT and CDR2 is YYREEE (reference sequence). This CDR3 is built from 14 residues.

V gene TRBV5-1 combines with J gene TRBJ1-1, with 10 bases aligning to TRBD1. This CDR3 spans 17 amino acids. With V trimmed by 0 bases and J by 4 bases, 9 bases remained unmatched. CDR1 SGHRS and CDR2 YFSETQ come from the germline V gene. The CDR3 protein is CASSLAGTGVHGTEAFF. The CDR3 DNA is TGCGCCAGCAGCTTGGCAGGGACAGGGGTTCATGGCACTGAAGCTTTCTTT.

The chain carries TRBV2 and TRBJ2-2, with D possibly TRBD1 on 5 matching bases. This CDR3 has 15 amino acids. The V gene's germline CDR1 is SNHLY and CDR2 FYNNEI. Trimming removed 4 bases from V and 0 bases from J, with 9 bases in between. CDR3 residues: CASSVGRANTGELFF. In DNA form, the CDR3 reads TGTGCCAGCAGTGTAGGCAGGGCGAACACCGGGGAGCTGTTTTTT.

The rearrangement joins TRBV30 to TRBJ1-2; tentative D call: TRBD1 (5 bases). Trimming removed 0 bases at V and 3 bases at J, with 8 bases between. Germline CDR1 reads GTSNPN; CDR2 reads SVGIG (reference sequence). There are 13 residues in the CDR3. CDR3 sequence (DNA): TGTGCCTGGAGTGTACAGGTTGACTATGGCTACACCTTC. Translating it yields CAWSVQVDYGYTF.

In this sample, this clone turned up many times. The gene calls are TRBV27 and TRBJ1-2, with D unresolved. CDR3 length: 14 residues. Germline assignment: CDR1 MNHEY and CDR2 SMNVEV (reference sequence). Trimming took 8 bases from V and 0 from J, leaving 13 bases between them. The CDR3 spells CASGPSQTNYGYTF. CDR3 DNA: TGTGCCAGCGGCCCGTCGCAGACTAACTATGGCTACACCTTC.

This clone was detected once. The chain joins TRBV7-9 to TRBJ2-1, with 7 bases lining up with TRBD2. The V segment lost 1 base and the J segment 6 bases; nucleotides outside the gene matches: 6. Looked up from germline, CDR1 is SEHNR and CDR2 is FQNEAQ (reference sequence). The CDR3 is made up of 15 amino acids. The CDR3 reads CASSLGAGASNEQFF. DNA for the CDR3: TGTGCCAGCAGCTTAGGGGCGGGAGCATCCAATGAGCAGTTCTTC.

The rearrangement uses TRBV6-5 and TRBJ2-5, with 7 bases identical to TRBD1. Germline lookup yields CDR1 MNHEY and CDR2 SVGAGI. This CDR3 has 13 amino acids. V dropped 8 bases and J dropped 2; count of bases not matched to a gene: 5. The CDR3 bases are TGTGCCAGCGCTGACAGGGAACAAGAGACCCAGTACTTC. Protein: CASADREQETQYF.

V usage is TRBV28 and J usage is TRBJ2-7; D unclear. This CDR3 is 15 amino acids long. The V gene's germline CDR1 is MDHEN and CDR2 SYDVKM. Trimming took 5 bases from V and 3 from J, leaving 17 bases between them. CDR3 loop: CASSTAGLDIYEQYF. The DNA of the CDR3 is TGTGCCAGCAGTACGGCCGGATTAGACATCTACGAGCAGTACTTC.

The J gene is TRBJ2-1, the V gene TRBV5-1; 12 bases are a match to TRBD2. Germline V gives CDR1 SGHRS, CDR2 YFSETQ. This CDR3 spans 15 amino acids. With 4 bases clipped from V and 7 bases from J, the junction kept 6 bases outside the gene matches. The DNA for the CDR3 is TGCGCCAGCAGCGCACTAGCGGGAGGAACTAATGAGCAGTTCTTC. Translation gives CASSALAGGTNEQFF.

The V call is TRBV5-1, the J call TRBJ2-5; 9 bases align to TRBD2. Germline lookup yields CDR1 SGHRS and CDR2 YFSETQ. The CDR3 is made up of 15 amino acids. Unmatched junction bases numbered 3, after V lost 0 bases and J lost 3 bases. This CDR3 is CASSLVGLAEETQYF. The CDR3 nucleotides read TGCGCCAGCAGCTTGGTGGGACTAGCAGAAGAGACCCAGTACTTC.

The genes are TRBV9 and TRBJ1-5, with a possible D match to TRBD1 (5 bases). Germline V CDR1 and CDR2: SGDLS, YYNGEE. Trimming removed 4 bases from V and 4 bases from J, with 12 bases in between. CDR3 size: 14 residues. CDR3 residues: CASSQAGGNQPQHF. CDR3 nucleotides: TGTGCCAGCAGCCAGGCGGGGGGGAATCAGCCCCAGCATTTT.

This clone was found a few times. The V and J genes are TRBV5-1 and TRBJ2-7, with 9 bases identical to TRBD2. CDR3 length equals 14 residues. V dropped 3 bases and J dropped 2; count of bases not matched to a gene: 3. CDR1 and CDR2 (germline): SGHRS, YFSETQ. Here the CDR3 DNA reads TGCGCCAGCAGCTCCCGACTAGCGGCCTACGAGCAGTACTTC. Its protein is CASSSRLAAYEQYF. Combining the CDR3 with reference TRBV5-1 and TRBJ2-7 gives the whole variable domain KAGVTQTPRYLIKTRGQQVTLSCSPISGHRSVSWYQQTPGQGLQFLFEYFSETQRNKGNFPGRFSGRQFSNSRSEMNVSTLELGDSALYLCASSSRLAAYEQYFGPGTRLTVT.

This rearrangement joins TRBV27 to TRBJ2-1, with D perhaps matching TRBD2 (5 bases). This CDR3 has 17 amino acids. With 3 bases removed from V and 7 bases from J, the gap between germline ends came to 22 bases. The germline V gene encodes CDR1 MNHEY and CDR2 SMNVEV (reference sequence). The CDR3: CASSFRRVTGYLNEQFF. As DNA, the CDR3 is TGTGCCAGCAGTTTCCGTCGTGTGACGGGATATTTAAATGAGCAGTTCTTC.

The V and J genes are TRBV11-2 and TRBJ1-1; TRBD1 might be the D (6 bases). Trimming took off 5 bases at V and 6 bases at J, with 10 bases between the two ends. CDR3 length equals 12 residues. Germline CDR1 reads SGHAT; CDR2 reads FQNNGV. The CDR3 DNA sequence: TGTGCCAGCAGCCCCGACAGGCCTGAAGCTTTCTTT. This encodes CASSPDRPEAFF.

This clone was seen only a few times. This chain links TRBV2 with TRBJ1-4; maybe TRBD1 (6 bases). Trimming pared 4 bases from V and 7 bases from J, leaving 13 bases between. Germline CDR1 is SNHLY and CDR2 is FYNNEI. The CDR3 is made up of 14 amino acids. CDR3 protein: CASSGRGFGEKLFF. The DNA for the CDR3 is TGTGCCAGCAGTGGCAGGGGCTTTGGTGAAAAACTGTTTTTT. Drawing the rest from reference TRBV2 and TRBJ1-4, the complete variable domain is EPEVTQTPSHQVTQMGQEVILRCVPISNHLYFYWYRQILGQKVEFLVSFYNNEISEKSEIFDDQFSVERPDGSNFTLKIRSTKLEDSAMYFCASSGRGFGEKLFFGSGTQLSVL.

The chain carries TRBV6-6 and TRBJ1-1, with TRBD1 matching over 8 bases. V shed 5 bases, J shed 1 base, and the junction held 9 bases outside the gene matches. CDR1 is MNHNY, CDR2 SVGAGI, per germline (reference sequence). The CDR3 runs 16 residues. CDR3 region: CASSGIGQGENTEAFF. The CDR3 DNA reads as TGTGCCAGCAGTGGGATCGGACAGGGAGAGAACACTGAAGCTTTCTTT.

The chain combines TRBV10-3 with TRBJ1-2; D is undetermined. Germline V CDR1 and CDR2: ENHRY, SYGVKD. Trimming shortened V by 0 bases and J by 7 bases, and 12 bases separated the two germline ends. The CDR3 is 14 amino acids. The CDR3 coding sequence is TGTGCCATCAGTGAGTCGGGGAGGTACTCTGGCTACACCTTC. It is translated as CAISESGRYSGYTF.

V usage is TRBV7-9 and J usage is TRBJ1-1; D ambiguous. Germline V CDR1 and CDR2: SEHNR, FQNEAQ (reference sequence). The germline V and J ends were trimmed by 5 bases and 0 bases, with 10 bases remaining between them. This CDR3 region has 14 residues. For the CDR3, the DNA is TGTGCCAGCAGCCTGGCCAGGATGAACACTGAAGCTTTCTTT. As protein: CASSLARMNTEAFF.

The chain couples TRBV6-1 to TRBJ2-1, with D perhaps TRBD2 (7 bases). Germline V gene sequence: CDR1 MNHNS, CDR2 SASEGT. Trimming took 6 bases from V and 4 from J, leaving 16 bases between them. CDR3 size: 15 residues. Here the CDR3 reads CASRELGGGYNEQFF. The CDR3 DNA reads TGTGCCAGCAGGGAACTAGGGGGGGGATACAATGAGCAGTTCTTC.

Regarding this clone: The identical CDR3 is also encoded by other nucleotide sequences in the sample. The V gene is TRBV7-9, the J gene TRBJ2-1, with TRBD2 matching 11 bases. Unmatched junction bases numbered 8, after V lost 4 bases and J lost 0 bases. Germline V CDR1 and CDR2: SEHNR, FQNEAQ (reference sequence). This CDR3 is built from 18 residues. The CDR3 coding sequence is TGTGCCAGCAGCTCCCCCATAGCGGGAGGGCCCTCCTACAATGAGCAGTTCTTC. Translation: CASSSPIAGGPSYNEQFF.

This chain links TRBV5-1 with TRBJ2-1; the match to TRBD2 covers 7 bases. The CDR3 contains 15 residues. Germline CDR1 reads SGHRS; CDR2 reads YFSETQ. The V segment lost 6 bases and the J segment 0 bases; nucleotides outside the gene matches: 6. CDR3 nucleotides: TGCGCCAGCACCACCACGGGGGGCTCCTACAATGAGCAGTTCTTC. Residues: CASTTTGGSYNEQFF.

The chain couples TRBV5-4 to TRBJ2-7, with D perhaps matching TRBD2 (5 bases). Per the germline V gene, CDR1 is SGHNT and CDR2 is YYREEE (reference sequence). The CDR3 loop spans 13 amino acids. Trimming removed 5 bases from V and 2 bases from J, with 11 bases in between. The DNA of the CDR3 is TGTGCCAGCAGGAGGGCAGGCGCCTACGAGCAGTACTTC. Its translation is CASRRAGAYEQYF.

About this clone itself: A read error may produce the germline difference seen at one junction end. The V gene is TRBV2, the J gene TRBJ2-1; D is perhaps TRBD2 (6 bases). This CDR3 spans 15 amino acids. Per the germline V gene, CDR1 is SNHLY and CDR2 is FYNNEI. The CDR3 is CASTSDGRRYNEQFF. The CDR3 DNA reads TGTGCTAGCACATCTGACGGGAGACGTTACAATGAGCAGTTCTTC.

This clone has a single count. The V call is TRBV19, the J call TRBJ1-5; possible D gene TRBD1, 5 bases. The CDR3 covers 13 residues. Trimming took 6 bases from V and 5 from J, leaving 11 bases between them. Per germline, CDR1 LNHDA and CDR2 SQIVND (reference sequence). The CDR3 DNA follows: TGTGCCAGTAGCCAGGGAGGCGATCAGCCCCAGCATTTT. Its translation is CASSQGGDQPQHF.